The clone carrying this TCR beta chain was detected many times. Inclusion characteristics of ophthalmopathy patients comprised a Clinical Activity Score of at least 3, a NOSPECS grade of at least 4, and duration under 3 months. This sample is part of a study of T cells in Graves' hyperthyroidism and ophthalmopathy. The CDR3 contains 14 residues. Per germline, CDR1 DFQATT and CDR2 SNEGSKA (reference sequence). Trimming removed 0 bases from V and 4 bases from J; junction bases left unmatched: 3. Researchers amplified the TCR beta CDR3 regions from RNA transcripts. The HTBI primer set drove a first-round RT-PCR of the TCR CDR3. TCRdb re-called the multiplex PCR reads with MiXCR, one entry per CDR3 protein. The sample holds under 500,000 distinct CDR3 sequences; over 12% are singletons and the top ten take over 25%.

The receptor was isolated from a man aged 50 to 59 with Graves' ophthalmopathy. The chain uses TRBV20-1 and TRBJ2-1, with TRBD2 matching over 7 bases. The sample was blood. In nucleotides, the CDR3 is TGCAGTGCTAGAGAAGGCGGGAGTTACAATGAGCAGTTCTTC. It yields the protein CSAREGGSYNEQFF.